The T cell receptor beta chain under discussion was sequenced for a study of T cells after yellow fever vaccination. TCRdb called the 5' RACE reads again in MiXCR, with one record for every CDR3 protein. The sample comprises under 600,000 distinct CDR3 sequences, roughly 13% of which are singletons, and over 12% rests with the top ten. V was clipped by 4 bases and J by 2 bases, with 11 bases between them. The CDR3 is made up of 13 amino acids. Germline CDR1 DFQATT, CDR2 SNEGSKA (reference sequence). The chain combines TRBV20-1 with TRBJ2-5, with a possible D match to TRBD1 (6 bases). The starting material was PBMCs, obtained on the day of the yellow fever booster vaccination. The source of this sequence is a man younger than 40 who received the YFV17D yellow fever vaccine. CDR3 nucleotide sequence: TGCAGTGCTATTCGGACAGCTCAAGAGACCCAGTACTTC. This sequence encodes CSAIRTAQETQYF.